The next 14 T cell receptor beta chains were all read from a single sample in a study of shared clonotypes between healthy human individuals. Sequencing was performed with immunoSEQ multiplex PCR; in TCRdb, only in-frame clones are kept and a portion is missing. The sample consists of 1,400,000 or so clones, just under 99% of them appearing once. The sequencing input was naive CD4+ T cells sorted from blood. The subset is: CD45RA+ positively selected. Every receptor here comes from a man younger than 45 in good health.

Details on this clone: The same CDR3 can be traced to other DNA sequences in this sample. The genes are TRBV9 and TRBJ2-7; possibly TRBD1 for D (6 bases). The V gene lost 0 bases and the J gene lost 2 bases, with 12 bases spanning the gap. Germline V gene sequence: CDR1 SGDLS, CDR2 YYNGEE. The CDR3 sequence is 15 residues long. The CDR3 DNA reads as TGTGCCAGCAGCGTAGGGCCCGGACAGACCTACGAGCAGTACTTC. The encoded protein is CASSVGPGQTYEQYF.

This sequence joins TRBV18 and TRBJ2-7; TRBD2 might be the D (5 bases). V lost 0 bases to trimming and J lost 6 bases, with 9 bases between them. This CDR3 comprises 13 residues. The germline gives CDR1 KGHSH, CDR2 LQKENI. The CDR3 spells CASSPPGGGEQYF. CDR3 bases: TGTGCCAGCTCACCACCAGGAGGAGGCGAGCAGTACTTC. The variable domain in full, with the rest retrieved from reference TRBV18 and TRBJ2-7, is NAGVMQNPRHLVRRRGQEARLRCSPMKGHSHVYWYRQLPEEGLKFMVYLQKENIIDESGMPKERFSAEFPKEGPSILRIQQVVRGDSAAYFCASSPPGGGEQYFGPGTRLTVT.

This clone appeared a single time. J is TRBJ1-4 and V is TRBV9; D may be TRBD1 (6 bases). Germline V gene data show CDR1 as SGDLS and CDR2 as YYNGEE. The CDR3 has 17 residues. Between the trimmed V and J ends, which lost 0 bases and 0 bases, there was a span of 12 bases. The CDR3 loop is CASSVGGTSATNEKLFF. CDR3 coding DNA: TGTGCCAGCAGCGTAGGTGGGACAAGTGCAACTAATGAAAAACTGTTTTTT. Together with reference TRBV9 and TRBJ1-4, the CDR3 gives the full variable domain: DSGVTQTPKHLITATGQRVTLRCSPRSGDLSVYWYQQSLDQGLQFLIQYYNGEERAKGNILERFSAQQFPDLHSELNLSSLELGDSALYFCASSVGGTSATNEKLFFGSGTQLSVL.

CDR3 coding DNA: TGTGCCAGCAGCTTAGAACAGAACACTGAAGCTTTCTTT. The encoded protein is CASSLEQNTEAFF. This chain connects TRBV7-2 to TRBJ1-1; D gene uncertain. Germline CDR1 and CDR2: SGHTA and FQGNSA. The germline V and J ends were trimmed by 1 base and 1 base, with 4 bases remaining between them. The CDR3 covers 13 residues.

V usage is TRBV5-5 and J usage is TRBJ2-2; TRBD1 is a possible D gene (6 bases). Trimming took 4 bases from V and 8 from J, leaving 15 bases between them. The V gene's germline CDR1 is SGHKS and CDR2 YYEKEE (reference sequence). The CDR3 sequence is 14 residues long. As DNA, the CDR3 is TGTGCCAGCAGCCTGGACAGCCTTCGAGGGGAGCTGTTTTTT. This sequence encodes CASSLDSLRGELFF.

The chain has TRBV6-5 and TRBJ2-1, with a weak D call TRBD2 (5 bases). This CDR3 comprises 13 residues. V lost 4 bases and J 9 bases, leaving 13 bases between the germline ends. Germline values: CDR1 MNHEY, CDR2 SVGAGI. The CDR3 loop is CASSLDGLSEQFF. For the CDR3, the DNA is TGTGCCAGCAGTTTGGACGGACTTAGTGAGCAGTTCTTC.

The genes are TRBV5-4 and TRBJ2-6; TRBD1 might be the D (5 bases). The CDR3 consists of 14 residues. Germline CDR1 SGHNT, CDR2 YYREEE (reference sequence). Trimming left V 4 bases short and J 11 bases short, with 16 bases between. The CDR3 sequence: CASSTRTREDVLTF. The CDR3 DNA reads as TGTGCCAGCAGCACCCGGACACGCGAGGACGTCCTGACTTTC.

V usage is TRBV11-2 and J usage is TRBJ2-2; TRBD2 is a possible D gene (7 bases). Trimming pared 5 bases from V and 4 bases from J, leaving 14 bases between. From germline, CDR1 is SGHAT and CDR2 FQNNGV. The CDR3 is made up of 15 amino acids. CDR3 sequence reads: CASSPQGRATGELFF. Here the CDR3 DNA reads TGTGCCAGCAGCCCCCAGGGGAGGGCCACCGGGGAGCTGTTTTTT.

This clone is a singleton in its sample. The rearrangement joins TRBV6-5 to TRBJ2-1; TRBD2 matches 7 bases. Looked up from germline, CDR1 is MNHEY and CDR2 is SVGAGI. The CDR3 is 15 amino acids. Unmatched junction bases numbered 11, after V lost 6 bases and J lost 6 bases. The CDR3 sequence is CASRVRRPGGNEQFF. CDR3 nucleotides: TGTGCCAGCAGAGTCCGACGGCCGGGGGGCAATGAGCAGTTCTTC.

The V call is TRBV30, the J call TRBJ1-2, with a tentative D call TRBD1 (5 bases). V was pared by 2 bases and J by 7 bases, with 11 bases between. Germline values: CDR1 GTSNPN, CDR2 SVGIG (reference sequence). The CDR3 covers 12 residues. CDR3 sequence: CAWSKGPLGYTF. The CDR3 DNA reads as TGTGCCTGGAGTAAGGGACCGCTTGGCTACACCTTC.

This sequence joins TRBV6-5 and TRBJ2-1; D gene ambiguous. Trimming pared 11 bases from V and 4 bases from J, leaving 18 bases between. CDR1 and CDR2 (germline): MNHEY, SVGAGI. The CDR3 extends over 14 amino acids. Written as DNA, the CDR3 is TGTGCCTCCGGGTCGCCTCGAGCGTACAATGAGCAGTTCTTC. This codes for CASGSPRAYNEQFF.

The rearrangement uses TRBV5-1 and TRBJ2-2; 12 bases agree with TRBD1. Trimming at V came to 1 base and at J to 5 bases, leaving 6 bases not matched to a gene. This CDR3 comprises 17 residues. CDR1 SGHRS and CDR2 YFSETQ come from the germline V gene. CDR3 amino acids: CASSLWDRGLGTGELFF. CDR3 sequence (DNA): TGCGCCAGCAGCTTGTGGGACAGGGGGCTTGGGACCGGGGAGCTGTTTTTT.

In the case of this clone: At the DNA level, this CDR3 is encoded by other sequences in the same sample as well. This chain joins TRBV9 and TRBJ2-1; a weak D match, TRBD2 (5 bases). The CDR3 is made up of 15 amino acids. Germline assignment: CDR1 SGDLS and CDR2 YYNGEE. Trimming pared 0 bases from V and 2 bases from J, leaving 9 bases between. The CDR3 bases are TGTGCCAGCAGCGTAGGGACCGGGACCTACAATGAGCAGTTCTTC. Its translation: CASSVGTGTYNEQFF.

The chain joins TRBV6-1 to TRBJ2-7, with 7 positions matching TRBD2. The CDR3 length is 14 residues. The germline CDR1 and CDR2 sequences are MNHNS and SASEGT. The J segment lost 2 bases and the V segment lost 8 bases, leaving 9 bases of the junction unmatched. In DNA, the CDR3 is TGTGCCAGCGCAGGGACTACTAATGCCTACGAGCAGTACTTC. This codes for CASAGTTNAYEQYF.